One sample yielded the 3 T cell receptor beta chains listed below, sequenced in a study of cytomegalovirus exposure and HLA in healthy donors. Amplification used 60 Vbeta primers and 13 Jbeta primers. Sequencing was performed with immunoSEQ multiplex PCR; in TCRdb, only in-frame clones are kept and a portion is missing. The sample carries around 200,000 clones, roughly 80% recorded once. Sequenced material: PBMCs. The receptors were gathered from a girl aged 2-10 years in good health and CMV-seronegative.

The table lists this clone with a few counts. At one boundary the junction diverges from the germline segment, which might be a read error. This same CDR3 is encoded by further DNA sequences in the sample. This rearrangement joins TRBV7-9 to TRBJ2-2; D not resolved. The CDR3 spans 12 residues. Per germline, CDR1 SEHNR and CDR2 FQNEAQ (reference sequence). In DNA, the CDR3 is TGTTCCAGCAGCTCTTACACCGGGGAGCTGTTTTTT. Encoded protein: CSSSSYTGELFF.

This chain links TRBV6-1 with TRBJ1-2, with 11 bases identical to TRBD1. Germline trimming cut 4 bases from V and 7 bases from J; bases unmatched to any gene: 2. The CDR3 totals 13 residues. The germline V gene encodes CDR1 MNHNS and CDR2 SASEGT. The CDR3 DNA is TGTGCCAGCAGTGCGGGACAGGGGGTTGGCTACACCTTC. Translating it yields CASSAGQGVGYTF.

The chain uses TRBV7-9 and TRBJ2-7; D is possibly TRBD1 (6 bases). The CDR3 sequence is 14 residues long. Trimming stripped 4 bases from V and 5 bases from J, with 15 bases between. From germline, CDR1 is SEHNR and CDR2 FQNEAQ (reference sequence). The CDR3: CASSSWAGDDEQYF. DNA for the CDR3: TGTGCCAGCAGCTCTTGGGCAGGGGATGACGAGCAGTACTTC.